Listed below are T cell receptor beta chains from one sample, sequenced in a study of T cell repertoires in cytomegalovirus infection. TCRdb re-called the reads through MiXCR, storing one row per CDR3 protein. The table lists 50,000 to 65,000 distinct CDR3 sequences, about 18% of them singletons. No antigen is known for these receptors. The sequenced sample was CD8+ T cells from cultured PBMCs, obtained from culture after CMV antigen stimulation. These receptors were obtained from a human donor in good health (CMV status not recorded). Some clones in this sample may be carry-over from other donors' samples. CDR3s include the opening cysteine and the closing phenylalanine or tryptophan. A D gene is named only where the DNA matches it firmly. Part of the rows lack a size; the others show once, few, many or a class for expanded clones.

CDR3nt | CDR3aa | abundance | j_gene | d_gene | v_gene
TGTGCCAGCACCCTGGGAGGGTTCACTGAAGCTTTCTTT | CASTLGGFTEAFF | - | TRBJ1-1 | - | TRBV7-2
TGTGCCAGCAGTTCATTGAAGAGGGACGGGGACGAGGGCTACACCTTC | CASSSLKRDGDEGYTF | - | TRBJ1-2 | - | TRBV6-2/TRBV6-3
TGCAGCGCCCTGGGCGGGGGGCTTGGGGCCAACGTCCTGACTTTC | CSALGGGLGANVLTF | - | TRBJ2-6 | TRBD2 | TRBV29-1
TGTGCCAGCAGTCCGAAGGGGGCAGGCGCCGATGGCTACACCTTC | CASSPKGAGADGYTF | few | TRBJ1-2 | TRBD1 | TRBV7-9
TGTGCTAGTGGCCCTCACAGGGGAAATGAGCAGTTCTTC | CASGPHRGNEQFF | - | TRBJ2-1 | TRBD1 | TRBV12-5
TGTGCCAGCAGCAAAAGCGGGAGGGCTGCCAATGAGCAGTTCTTC | CASSKSGRAANEQFF | few | TRBJ2-1 | TRBD2 | TRBV11-2
TGTGCCAGCAGCCCACGGGGGGGCATTAGTCCAGATACGCAGTATTTT | CASSPRGGISPDTQYF | - | TRBJ2-3 | TRBD2 | TRBV7-9
TGTGCCAGCAGCTTTTCGGGGGGGAATCGGAACACCGGGGAGCTGTTTTTT | CASSFSGGNRNTGELFF | few | TRBJ2-2 | TRBD2 | TRBV7-8
TGTGCCAGCAGTTTAGGGTGGAAGGAAGCTTTCTTT | CASSLGWKEAFF | few | TRBJ1-1 | - | TRBV12-3/TRBV12-4
TGTGCCAGCGGGGGGGGGAGGACTGAAGCTTTCTTT | CASGGGRTEAFF | few | TRBJ1-1 | - | TRBV7-6
TGTGCCAGCAGCCTCGAGACAGGGCTCTCTGGAAACACCATATATTTT | CASSLETGLSGNTIYF | many | TRBJ1-3 | TRBD1 | TRBV7-2
TGCAGTGCTAGAGATCGGGCTAACTATGGCTACACCTTC | CSARDRANYGYTF | - | TRBJ1-2 | - | TRBV20-1
TGTGCCAGCAGCCGGGGCCTGAGGGGGGCCCCAGATACGCAGTATTTT | CASSRGLRGAPDTQYF | few | TRBJ2-3 | - | TRBV4-2
TGTGCCAGCAGTTATGCTGGGGACCACACCGGGGAGCTGTTTTTT | CASSYAGDHTGELFF | many | TRBJ2-2 | - | TRBV6-2/TRBV6-3
TGTGCCAGCAGTTCCCATGAATGGACAGGGGGGAATTCACCCCTCCACTTT | CASSSHEWTGGNSPLHF | medium-sized | TRBJ1-6 | TRBD1 | TRBV7-9
TGTGCCAGCAGCCCGGGGACCGGAAGAGCCAAAAACATTCAGTACTTC | CASSPGTGRAKNIQYF | - | TRBJ2-4 | - | TRBV7-9
TGTGCCAGCAGCTTAGACAGGGGGCTTTACAATGAGCAGTTCTTC | CASSLDRGLYNEQFF | - | TRBJ2-1 | TRBD1 | TRBV7-8
TGTGCCAGCAGCCGGAACACTGAAGCTTTCTTT | CASSRNTEAFF | many | TRBJ1-1 | - | TRBV6-2/TRBV6-3
TGCGCCAGCAGCCAAGATATGTGGGGTTCGAGGACCAAAAACATTCAGTACTTC | CASSQDMWGSRTKNIQYF | few | TRBJ2-4 | - | TRBV4-3
TGTGCCAGCAGCCAAGCCTGGGGCACTGAAGCTTTCTTT | CASSQAWGTEAFF | many | TRBJ1-1 | - | TRBV3-1
TGTGCCAGCAGTTACTCGATAGGAAGCGAAATGACAGATACGCAGTATTTT | CASSYSIGSEMTDTQYF | once | TRBJ2-3 | - | TRBV6-2/TRBV6-3
TGTGCCAGCAGCTTACGGACTATCAATGAGCAGTTCTTC | CASSLRTINEQFF | few | TRBJ2-1 | - | TRBV7-8
TGTGCCAGCAACGGGACAGGGGGCTCCGAGCAGTACTTC | CASNGTGGSEQYF | few | TRBJ2-7 | TRBD1 | TRBV7-3
TGTGCCAGCAGCTCGGGACTAGCGGGGGACTTC | CASSSGLAGDF | - | TRBJ2-7 | TRBD2 | TRBV7-2
TGTGCCAGCAGCTTAGACGGGATAGCGGGGCGGTCTTGGGATACGCAGTATTTT | CASSLDGIAGRSWDTQYF | once | TRBJ2-3 | TRBD2 | TRBV11-2
TGTGCCAGCAGCTATCCGGGACTAGGAGCCAATGAGCAGTTCTTC | CASSYPGLGANEQFF | - | TRBJ2-1 | TRBD2 | TRBV7-2
TGTGCCAGCAGTTTTGCCGGGAATGAGCAGTTCTTC | CASSFAGNEQFF | - | TRBJ2-1 | - | TRBV7-6
TGTGCCAGCGGGGAGCCCCACGAGCAGTACTTC | CASGEPHEQYF | - | TRBJ2-7 | - | TRBV11-2
TGTGCCAGCAGCTTACGGCTAGCGGCTACCTACGAGCAGTACTTC | CASSLRLAATYEQYF | - | TRBJ2-7 | TRBD2 | TRBV7-6
TGTGCCAGCAGACCGCCGGGACAAGCCAAGCTTACCATATATTTT | CASRPPGQAKLTIYF | many | TRBJ1-3 | - | TRBV7-9
TGCGCCAGCAGCCAAGAGGGCGCAGGACAGGGTTTTTTTGCAGGGGCCAACGTCCTGACTTTC | CASSQEGAGQGFFAGANVLTF | few | TRBJ2-6 | TRBD1 | TRBV4-3
TGTGCCAGCAGCTTAGCCCCACTAGCGCCCGGGGAGACCCAGTACTTC | CASSLAPLAPGETQYF | - | TRBJ2-5 | TRBD2 | TRBV7-2
TGTGCCAGCAGCCACCTCCTAGCGGGAGACGGTGAGCAGTTCTTC | CASSHLLAGDGEQFF | - | TRBJ2-1 | TRBD2 | TRBV7-6
TGTGCCAGCAGCTTAGCGTTAGCGATGAGCTCCTACGAGCAGTACTTC | CASSLALAMSSYEQYF | - | TRBJ2-7 | - | TRBV7-2
TGTGCCAGCAGCTGGACGGGAAGTAGCTCCTACAATGAGCAGTTCTTC | CASSWTGSSSYNEQFF | - | TRBJ2-1 | - | TRBV5-5
TGTGCCAGTAGTATCGAACTAGCGGGAGGGCCAACCGGGGAGCTGTTTTTT | CASSIELAGGPTGELFF | few | TRBJ2-2 | TRBD2 | TRBV19
TGTGCCAGCAGTTTAAGGGACCTCACAGATACGCAGTATTTT | CASSLRDLTDTQYF | few | TRBJ2-3 | - | TRBV12-3/TRBV12-4
TGTGCCAGCAGTGAATTAGTATTCTCCTATAATTCACCCCTCCACTTT | CASSELVFSYNSPLHF | - | TRBJ1-6 | - | TRBV6-1
TGTGCCAGCAGCGTCGGGGCCCATCGGTTGGACACTGAAGCTTTCTTT | CASSVGAHRLDTEAFF | - | TRBJ1-1 | - | TRBV7-8
TGCAGTGCTCCAGTGTGGGAGAACTCCTACAATGAGCAGTTCTTC | CSAPVWENSYNEQFF | few | TRBJ2-1 | - | TRBV20-1
TGCAGCGTTGACACTAGCGGGGCCACCTACGAGCAGTACTTC | CSVDTSGATYEQYF | - | TRBJ2-7 | TRBD2 | TRBV29-1
TGTGCCAGCAGCCCAGATGGATACGAGCAGTACTTC | CASSPDGYEQYF | few | TRBJ2-7 | - | TRBV7-6
TGTGCCAGCAGCCCCTATAGCGGGGGGGCCAACGAGCAGTACTTC | CASSPYSGGANEQYF | few | TRBJ2-7 | TRBD2 | TRBV7-2
TGTGCCAGCAGTTATACAGGGTGGTCACCCCTCCACTTT | CASSYTGWSPLHF | - | TRBJ1-6 | - | TRBV27
TGTGCCAGCAGTTACGGGGTTAGGGAGACCCAGTACTTC | CASSYGVRETQYF | few | TRBJ2-5 | - | TRBV6-8
TGTGCCAGCAGCTTAGATCAAGGGGATAATGAGCAGTTCTTC | CASSLDQGDNEQFF | - | TRBJ2-1 | - | TRBV11-3
TGCAGCGTTGACGGGGACTCCAGCTCTGGAAACACCATATATTTT | CSVDGDSSSGNTIYF | - | TRBJ1-3 | - | TRBV29-1
TGTGCCAGCAGCGGCCGAGGCGCGGGGGGCACAGATACGCAGTATTTT | CASSGRGAGGTDTQYF | few | TRBJ2-3 | TRBD2 | TRBV12-3/TRBV12-4
TGTGCCAGCAACGCCGGACTAGGAGGGAACTACGAGCAGTACTTC | CASNAGLGGNYEQYF | - | TRBJ2-7 | TRBD2 | TRBV6-1
TGCGCCAGCAGCCAAGAGGACAGGCTAAGGCCCCAGCATTTT | CASSQEDRLRPQHF | - | TRBJ1-5 | TRBD1 | TRBV4-1
TGTGCCAGCAGTCAATACAATGAGCAGTTCTTC | CASSQYNEQFF | - | TRBJ2-1 | - | TRBV6-2/TRBV6-3
TGTGCCAGCAGCTCCCTTTCCCGGGAGCCCACCTATGGCTACACCTTC | CASSSLSREPTYGYTF | - | TRBJ1-2 | - | TRBV7-4
TGTGCCAGCGGAACCGGGACAGGGCGCTATGGCTACACCTTC | CASGTGTGRYGYTF | - | TRBJ1-2 | TRBD1 | TRBV7-9
TGTGCCAGCAGCTTAGGAGTGGAGGGTCCTCGGCATCAGCCCCAGCATTTT | CASSLGVEGPRHQPQHF | - | TRBJ1-5 | - | TRBV7-2
TGTGCCAGCAGCTTAGGCTACAGGAAATTTTTCTCCGGGGAGCTGTTTTTT | CASSLGYRKFFSGELFF | - | TRBJ2-2 | - | TRBV7-2